A selection of T cell receptor beta chains follows, all from one sample in a study of OX40 agonist ivuxolimab in advanced cancers. The repertoire was sequenced with immunoSEQ multiplex PCR; TCRdb's copy has only in-frame clones and lacks some. The profile shows roughly 30,000 clones, roughly 76% of them singletons. The sequenced sample was CD4+ or CD8+ T cells sorted from blood, obtained in a trial of the OX40 agonist ivuxolimab. These receptors were taken from an adult with an advanced solid tumor such as melanoma, head and neck, liver or kidney cancer. CDR3s include the opening cysteine and the closing phenylalanine or tryptophan. A D gene is named only where the DNA matches it firmly. The size field is filled for only some rows; it gives once, few, many or a size class.

V gene	clone size	D gene	J gene	CDR3 DNA	CDR3 protein
TRBV11-2	NA	NA	TRBJ2-3	TGTGCCAGCAGCCGCCAAGACCCAGGGATGGATACGCAGTATTTT	CASSRQDPGMDTQYF
TRBV11-2	NA	NA	TRBJ2-5	TGTGCCAGCAGCCCCAGACAGAGGGAGACCCAGTACTTC	CASSPRQRETQYF
TRBV7-2	NA	NA	TRBJ1-2	TGTGCCAGCAGCTCACAGGTCAACTATGGCTACACCTTC	CASSSQVNYGYTF
TRBV14	once	TRBD2	TRBJ2-1	TGTGCCAGCAGCCAACCGGGGACTAGCGGCTCCTACAATGAGCAGTTCTTC	CASSQPGTSGSYNEQFF
TRBV10-3	NA	NA	TRBJ2-2	TGTGCCATCAGAGGGACGGTTAACACCGGGGAGCTGTTTTTT	CAIRGTVNTGELFF
TRBV9	NA	TRBD2	TRBJ2-1	TGTGCCAGCAGCTCCTTGACTAGCGGGAGGGCCATTGAGCAGTTCTTC	CASSSLTSGRAIEQFF
TRBV6-6	NA	NA	TRBJ1-2	TGTGCCAGCAGTTCCGACAGCCTCCACGGCTACACCTTC	CASSSDSLHGYTF
TRBV19	once	NA	TRBJ1-4	TGTGCCAGTAGTATTCAAGGTGAAGTTGGACTGTTTTTT	CASSIQGEVGLFF
TRBV18	NA	NA	TRBJ1-3	TGTGCCACCCAACAGGATCACTTCTCTGGAAACACCATATATTTT	CATQQDHFSGNTIYF
TRBV27	medium-sized	TRBD1	TRBJ2-1	TGTGCCAGCAGTATCAACAGGGGGCTAGGAGGAAATGAGCAGTTCTTC	CASSINRGLGGNEQFF
TRBV6-5	NA	NA	TRBJ1-2	TGTGCCAGCAGGACTAACTATGGCTACACCTTC	CASRTNYGYTF
TRBV7-2	NA	NA	TRBJ2-7	TGTGCCAGCAGCTTCGACAGCTACGAGCAGTACTTC	CASSFDSYEQYF
TRBV6-5	NA	NA	TRBJ1-1	TGTGCCAGCACCTTTCGGGGCGGCACTGAAGCTTTCTTT	CASTFRGGTEAFF
TRBV7-3	NA	TRBD1	TRBJ1-1	TGTGCCAGCAGCCCGGACAGGGACGGACAAGCTTTCTTT	CASSPDRDGQAFF
TRBV28	once	TRBD1	TRBJ1-2	TGTGCCAGCAGTCCATATTATGGACAGGGCGGCGGCTACACCTTC	CASSPYYGQGGGYTF
TRBV27	NA	TRBD2	TRBJ2-1	TGTGCCAGCAGTTTAGGATGGACTAGCGGGAGTCGCAATGAGCAGTTCTTC	CASSLGWTSGSRNEQFF
TRBV6-5	NA	TRBD2	TRBJ2-1	TGTGCCAGCAGTTACTCCGGGACTAGCGGAGAGCAGTTCTTC	CASSYSGTSGEQFF
TRBV6-1	NA	NA	TRBJ2-7	TGTGCCAGCAGTGAAGCTTGGGCACGACAGTACTTC	CASSEAWARQYF
TRBV2	once	NA	TRBJ2-7	TGTGCCAGCAGTTTCGACGGTCTGGACGACTCCTACGAGCAGTACTTC	CASSFDGLDDSYEQYF
TRBV18	NA	NA	TRBJ1-1	TGTGCCAGCTCACCACTTGACAGTTTGAACACTGAAGCTTTCTTT	CASSPLDSLNTEAFF
TRBV4-3	few	NA	TRBJ2-2	TGCGCCAGCAGCCAAGGGCGGGGTTGGTACACCGGGGAGCTGTTTTTT	CASSQGRGWYTGELFF
TRBV6-6	NA	NA	TRBJ2-1	TGTGCCAGCAGTTACTCGATAGCGAGTGAGCAGTTCTTC	CASSYSIASEQFF
TRBV7-2	NA	NA	TRBJ2-3	TGTGCCAGCAGCTTGACCAGGGACCCTAGCACAGATACGCAGTATTTT	CASSLTRDPSTDTQYF
TRBV6-6	large	TRBD1	TRBJ1-1	TGTGCCAGCAACCGACAGGGTAGCACTGAAGCTTTCTTT	CASNRQGSTEAFF
TRBV9	NA	TRBD2	TRBJ2-3	TGTGCCAGCAGATCCGGGGGGGCGTTAAATACGCAGTATTTT	CASRSGGALNTQYF
TRBV27	NA	NA	TRBJ2-6	TGTGCCAGCAGTTTACTCCCCTCTGGGGCCAACGTCCTGACTTTC	CASSLLPSGANVLTF
TRBV7-2	once	NA	TRBJ2-1	TGTGCCAGCAGCTTAGCCGGGCACAATGAGCAGTTCTTC	CASSLAGHNEQFF
TRBV5-5	NA	TRBD1	TRBJ2-7	TGTGCCAGCAGCATACACGGGACAGGGGATTACGAGCAGTACTTC	CASSIHGTGDYEQYF
TRBV7-2	NA	NA	TRBJ1-2	TGTGCCAGCAGCTTCACGGGTCAGGGCAGCTATGGCTACACCTTC	CASSFTGQGSYGYTF